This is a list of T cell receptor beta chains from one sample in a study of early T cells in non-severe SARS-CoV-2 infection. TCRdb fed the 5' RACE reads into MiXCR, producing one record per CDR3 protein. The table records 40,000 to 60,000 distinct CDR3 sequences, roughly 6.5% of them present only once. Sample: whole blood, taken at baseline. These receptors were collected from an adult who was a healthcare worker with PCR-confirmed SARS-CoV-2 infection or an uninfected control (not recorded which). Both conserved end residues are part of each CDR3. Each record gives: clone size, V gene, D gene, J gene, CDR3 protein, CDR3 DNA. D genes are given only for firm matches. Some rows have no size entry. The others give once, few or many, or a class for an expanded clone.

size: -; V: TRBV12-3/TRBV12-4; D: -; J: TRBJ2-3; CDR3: CASSVSGDAARDTQYF; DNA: TGTGCCAGCAGTGTATCCGGCGACGCTGCCCGGGATACGCAGTATTTT
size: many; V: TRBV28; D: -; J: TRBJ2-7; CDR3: CASTAPGETYEQYF; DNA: TGTGCCAGCACTGCTCCTGGGGAGACCTACGAGCAGTACTTC
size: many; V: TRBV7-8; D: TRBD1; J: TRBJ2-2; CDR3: CASSHGQGNTGELFF; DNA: TGTGCCAGCAGCCACGGACAGGGGAATACCGGGGAGCTGTTTTTT
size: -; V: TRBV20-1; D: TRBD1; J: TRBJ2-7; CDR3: CSARIGQGIYEQYF; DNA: TGCAGTGCTAGAATAGGACAGGGGATCTACGAGCAGTACTTC
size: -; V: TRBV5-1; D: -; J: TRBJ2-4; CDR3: CASSLNQGPVGIQYF; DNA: TGCGCCAGCAGCTTGAATCAGGGGCCGGTAGGCATTCAGTACTTC
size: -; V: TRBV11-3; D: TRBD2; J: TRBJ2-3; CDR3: CASSFAGGLHYSTDTQYF; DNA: TGTGCCAGCAGCTTCGCGGGGGGCCTCCACTATAGCACAGATACGCAGTATTTT
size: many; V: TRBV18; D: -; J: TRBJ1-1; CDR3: CASSPRRGEGDTEAFF; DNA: TGTGCCAGCTCACCTCGGAGAGGGGAGGGGGACACTGAAGCTTTCTTT
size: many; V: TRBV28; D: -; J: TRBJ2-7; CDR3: CASSLKWVASYEQYF; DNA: TGTGCCAGCAGTTTAAAGTGGGTCGCCTCCTACGAGCAGTACTTC
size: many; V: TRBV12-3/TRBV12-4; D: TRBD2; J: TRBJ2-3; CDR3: CASSSGLAGDTDTQYF; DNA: TGTGCCAGCAGTTCGGGACTAGCGGGGGACACAGATACGCAGTATTTT
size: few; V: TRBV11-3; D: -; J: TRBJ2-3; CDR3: CASSPMESTDTQYF; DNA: TGTGCCAGCAGCCCGATGGAGAGCACAGATACGCAGTATTTT
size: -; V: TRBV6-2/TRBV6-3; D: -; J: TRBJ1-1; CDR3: CASSYTGSTEVFF; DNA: TGTGCCAGCAGTTACACAGGTAGCACTGAAGTTTTCTTT
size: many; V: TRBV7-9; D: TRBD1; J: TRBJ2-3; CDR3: CASSQRPGQVTDTQYF; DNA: TGTGCCAGCAGCCAGCGACCGGGACAGGTCACAGATACGCAGTATTTT
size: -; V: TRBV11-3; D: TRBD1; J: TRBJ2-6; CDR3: CASSLDRLRVGANVLTF; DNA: TGTGCCAGCAGCCTGGACAGGCTCCGGGTGGGGGCCAACGTCCTGACTTTC
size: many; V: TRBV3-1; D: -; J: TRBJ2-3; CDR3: CASSQVRGTDTQYF; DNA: TGTGCCAGCAGCCAAGTACGGGGCACAGATACGCAGTATTTT
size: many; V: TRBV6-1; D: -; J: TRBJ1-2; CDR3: CASSETGTDGYTF; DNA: TGTGCCAGCAGTGAAACAGGGACGGATGGCTACACCTTC
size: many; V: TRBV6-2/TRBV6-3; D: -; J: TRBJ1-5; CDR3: CASSYSISQESGNQPQHF; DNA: TGTGCCAGCAGTTACTCGATTTCTCAGGAAAGTGGCAATCAGCCCCAGCATTTT
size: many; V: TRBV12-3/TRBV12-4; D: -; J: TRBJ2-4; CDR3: CASSPVGGNIQYF; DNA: TGTGCCAGCAGCCCTGTTGGGGGAAACATTCAGTACTTC
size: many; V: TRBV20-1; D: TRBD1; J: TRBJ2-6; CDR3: CSAILDRGFLSGANVLTF; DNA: TGCAGTGCTATCCTAGACAGGGGGTTCCTCTCTGGGGCCAACGTCCTGACTTTC
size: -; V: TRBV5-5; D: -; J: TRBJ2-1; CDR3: CASSLAVFNEQFF; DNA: TGTGCCAGCAGCTTGGCCGTCTTCAATGAGCAGTTCTTC
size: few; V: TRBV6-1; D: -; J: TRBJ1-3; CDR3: CASSLRGSGNTIYF; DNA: TGTGCCAGCAGCCTCAGGGGATCTGGAAACACCATATATTTT
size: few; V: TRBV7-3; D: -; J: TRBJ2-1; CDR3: CASSLQGGSSYNEQFF; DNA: TGTGCCAGCAGCCTCCAGGGCGGATCATCCTACAATGAGCAGTTCTTC
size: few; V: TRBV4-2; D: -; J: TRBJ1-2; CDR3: CASSQDAYSYTF; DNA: TGTGCCAGCAGCCAAGATGCATATAGCTACACCTTC
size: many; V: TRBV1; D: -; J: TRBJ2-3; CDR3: CTSSPPRGTDTQYF; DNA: TGCACCAGCAGCCCCCCGCGGGGAACAGATACGCAGTATTTT
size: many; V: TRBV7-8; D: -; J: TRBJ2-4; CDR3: CASSLGRFTGAKNIQYF; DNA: TGTGCCAGCAGCTTAGGGCGATTTACAGGGGCCAAAAACATTCAGTACTTC
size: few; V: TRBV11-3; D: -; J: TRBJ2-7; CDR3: CASSLVAQGKIYEQYF; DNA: TGTGCCAGCAGCTTAGTGGCTCAGGGGAAAATCTACGAGCAGTACTTC
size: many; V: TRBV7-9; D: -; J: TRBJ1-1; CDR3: CASSLNMPEAFF; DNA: TGTGCCAGCAGCCTGAATATGCCTGAAGCTTTCTTT
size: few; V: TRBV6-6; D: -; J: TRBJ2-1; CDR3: CASRRDQSPYNEQFF; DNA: TGTGCCAGCAGACGCGACCAGTCTCCCTACAATGAGCAGTTCTTC
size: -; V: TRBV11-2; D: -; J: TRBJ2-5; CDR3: CASSLRGMGETQYF; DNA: TGTGCCAGCAGCTTACGGGGAATGGGTGAGACCCAGTACTTC
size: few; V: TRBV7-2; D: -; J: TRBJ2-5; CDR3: CASSLFRGPLSQETQYF; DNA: TGTGCCAGCAGCTTATTCCGAGGACCCTTAAGTCAAGAGACCCAGTACTTC
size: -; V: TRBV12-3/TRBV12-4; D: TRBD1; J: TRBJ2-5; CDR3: CASRGTGLMRAQETQYF; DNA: TGTGCCAGCAGGGGGACAGGTCTGATGAGGGCCCAAGAGACCCAGTACTTC
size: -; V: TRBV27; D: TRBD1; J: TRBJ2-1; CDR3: CASSRPGQSSWEQFF; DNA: TGTGCCAGCAGTAGGCCGGGACAGTCATCCTGGGAGCAGTTCTTC
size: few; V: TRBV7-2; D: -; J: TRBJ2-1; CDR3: CASSFGQIYNEQFF; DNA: TGTGCCAGCAGCTTTGGGCAAATCTACAATGAGCAGTTCTTC
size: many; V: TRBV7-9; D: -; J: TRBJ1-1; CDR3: CASRGHLGTEAFF; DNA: TGTGCCAGCAGAGGACACCTTGGGACTGAAGCTTTCTTT
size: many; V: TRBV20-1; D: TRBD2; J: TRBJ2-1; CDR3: CSAALAPYNEQFF; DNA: TGCAGTGCCGCACTAGCGCCCTACAATGAGCAGTTCTTC
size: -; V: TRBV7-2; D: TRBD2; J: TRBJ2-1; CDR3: CASSSSSGGAINEQFF; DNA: TGTGCCAGCAGCTCGAGTAGCGGGGGGGCAATCAATGAGCAGTTCTTC
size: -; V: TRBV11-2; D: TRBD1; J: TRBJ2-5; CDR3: CASSSGTGVGVETQYF; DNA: TGTGCCAGCAGCTCTGGTACAGGGGTCGGGGTAGAGACCCAGTACTTC
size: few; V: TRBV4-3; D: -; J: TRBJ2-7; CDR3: CASSQEWPGFYEQYF; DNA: TGCGCCAGCAGCCAAGAGTGGCCAGGATTCTACGAGCAGTACTTC
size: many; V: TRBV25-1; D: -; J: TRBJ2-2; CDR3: CASSTGTKMSGELFF; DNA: TGTGCCAGCAGCACCGGGACGAAAATGTCCGGGGAGCTGTTTTTT
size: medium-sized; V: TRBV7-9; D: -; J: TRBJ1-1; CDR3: CASSLAAVNTEAFF; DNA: TGTGCCAGCAGCTTAGCGGCGGTGAACACTGAAGCTTTCTTT
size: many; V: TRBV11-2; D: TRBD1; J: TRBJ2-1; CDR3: CASSWGQASYNEQFF; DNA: TGTGCCAGCAGCTGGGGACAGGCCTCCTACAATGAGCAGTTCTTC
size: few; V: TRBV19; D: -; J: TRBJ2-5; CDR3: CASRAGNQETQYF; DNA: TGTGCCAGTAGGGCGGGGAACCAAGAGACCCAGTACTTC
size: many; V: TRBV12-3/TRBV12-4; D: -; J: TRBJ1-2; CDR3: CASSLVGVPEAYGYTF; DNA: TGTGCCAGCAGTTTAGTCGGGGTCCCTGAGGCCTATGGCTACACCTTC
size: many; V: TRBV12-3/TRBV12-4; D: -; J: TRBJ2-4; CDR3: CASSQDRVIAKNIQYF; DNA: TGTGCCAGCAGTCAAGACAGAGTTATAGCCAAAAACATTCAGTACTTC
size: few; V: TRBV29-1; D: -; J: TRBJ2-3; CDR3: CTTGTTNTDTQYF; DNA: TGCACCACCGGGACAACTAACACAGATACGCAGTATTTT
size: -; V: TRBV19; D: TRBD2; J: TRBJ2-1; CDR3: CASSVPSGGALEQFF; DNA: TGTGCCAGCAGTGTACCTAGCGGGGGGGCCTTGGAGCAGTTCTTC
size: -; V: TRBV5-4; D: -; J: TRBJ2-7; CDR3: CASSLASGRTPHEQYF; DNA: TGTGCCAGCAGCTTGGCCAGTGGACGGACCCCCCACGAGCAGTACTTC
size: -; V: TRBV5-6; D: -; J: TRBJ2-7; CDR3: CASSGSRGVQYF; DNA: TGTGCCAGCAGCGGCAGTAGGGGGGTGCAGTACTTC
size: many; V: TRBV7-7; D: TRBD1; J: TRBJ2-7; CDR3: CASSLQGGEQYF; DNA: TGTGCTAGCAGCTTACAGGGGGGAGAGCAGTACTTC
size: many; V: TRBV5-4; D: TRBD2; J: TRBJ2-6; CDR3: CASSLGGYGANVLTF; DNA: TGTGCCAGCAGCCTGGGGGGGTATGGGGCCAACGTCCTGACTTTC
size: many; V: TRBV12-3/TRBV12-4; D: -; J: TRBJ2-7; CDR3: CASSLMGHGPSYEQYF; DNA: TGTGCCAGCAGTTTAATGGGACACGGCCCTTCCTACGAGCAGTACTTC
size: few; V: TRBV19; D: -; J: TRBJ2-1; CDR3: CASSIETSSYNEQFF; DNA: TGTGCCAGTAGTATAGAGACTTCCAGCTACAATGAGCAGTTCTTC
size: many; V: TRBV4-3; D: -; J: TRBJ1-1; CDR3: CASSQGRGVGTEAFF; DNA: TGCGCCAGCAGCCAAGGTCGAGGGGTAGGAACTGAAGCTTTCTTT
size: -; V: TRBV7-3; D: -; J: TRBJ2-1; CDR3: CASSLDGGLYNEQFF; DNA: TGTGCCAGCAGCTTAGACGGGGGCCTTTACAATGAGCAGTTCTTC
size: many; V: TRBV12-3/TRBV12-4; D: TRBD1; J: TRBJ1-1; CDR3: CASRRDRGTEAFF; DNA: TGTGCCAGCAGACGGGACAGGGGAACTGAAGCTTTCTTT
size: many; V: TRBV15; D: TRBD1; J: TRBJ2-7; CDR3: CATSRELGQIYEQYF; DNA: TGTGCCACCAGCAGAGAGTTGGGACAGATTTACGAGCAGTACTTC
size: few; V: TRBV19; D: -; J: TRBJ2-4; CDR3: CASSITEAKNIQYF; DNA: TGTGCCAGTAGTATCACGGAAGCCAAAAACATTCAGTACTTC
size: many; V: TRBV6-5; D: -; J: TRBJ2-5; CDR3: CASSYSRAETQYF; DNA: TGTGCCAGCAGTTACTCCAGAGCAGAGACCCAGTACTTC
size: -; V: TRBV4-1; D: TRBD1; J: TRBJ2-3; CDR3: CASRQRTGGTDTQYF; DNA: TGCGCCAGCAGGCAACGAACAGGGGGGACAGATACGCAGTATTTT
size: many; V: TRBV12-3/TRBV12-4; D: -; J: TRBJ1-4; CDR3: CASSPQVTNEKLFF; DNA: TGTGCCAGCAGTCCGCAGGTAACGAATGAAAAACTGTTTTTT